This T cell receptor beta chain derives from a study of T cells after yellow fever vaccination. Template-switching 5'RACE yielded the TCR cDNA; a universal primer site and UMIs were added in the process. Using its own MiXCR run on the 5' RACE reads, TCRdb lists one record per CDR3 protein. The table lists 28,000 or so distinct CDR3 sequences, approximately 4.4% of them singletons. Study-wide results and caveats: Researchers report a weaker secondary response that nonetheless peaked faster, day 5 versus 15. Repertoires sorted by FACS could include abundant clonotypes that are contaminants from the bulk population.

On this clonotype itself: Its antigen is not known.

The CDR3 runs to 18 residues. In germline, CDR1 is MNHEY, CDR2 SVGAGI. V gave up 8 bases and J gave up 1 base, with 27 bases separating them. The TCR sequence derives from a man aged 25 to 40 who received the YFV17D yellow fever vaccine. The chain recombines TRBV6-5 with TRBJ2-7; D is perhaps TRBD1 (5 bases). The specimen was CD8+ T cells sorted from PBMCs, collected 5 days after the yellow fever booster vaccination. CDR3 sequence (DNA): TGTGCCAGCTGCCTCACCCTGAGTAGGGGATCGAGGTCCTACGAGCAGTACTTC. This gives the protein CASCLTLSRGSRSYEQYF.